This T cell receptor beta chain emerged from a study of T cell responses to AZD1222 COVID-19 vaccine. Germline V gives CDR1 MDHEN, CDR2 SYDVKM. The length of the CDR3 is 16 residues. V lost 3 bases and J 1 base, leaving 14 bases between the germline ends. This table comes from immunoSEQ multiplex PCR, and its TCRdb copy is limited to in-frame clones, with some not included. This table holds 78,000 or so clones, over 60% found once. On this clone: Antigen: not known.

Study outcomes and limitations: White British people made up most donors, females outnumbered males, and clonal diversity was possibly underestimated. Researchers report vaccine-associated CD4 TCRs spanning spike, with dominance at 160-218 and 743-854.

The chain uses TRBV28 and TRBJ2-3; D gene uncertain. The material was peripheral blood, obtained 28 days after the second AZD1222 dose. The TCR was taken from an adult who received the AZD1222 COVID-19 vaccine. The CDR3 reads CASSLVESWGTDTQYF. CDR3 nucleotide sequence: TGTGCCAGCAGTTTGGTAGAGTCGTGGGGCACAGATACGCAGTATTTT. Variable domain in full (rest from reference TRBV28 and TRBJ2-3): DVKVTQSSRYLVKRTGEKVFLECVQDMDHENMFWYRQDPGLGLRLIYFSYDVKMKEKGDIPEGYSVSREKKERFSLILESASTNQTSMYLCASSLVESWGTDTQYFGPGTRLTVL.